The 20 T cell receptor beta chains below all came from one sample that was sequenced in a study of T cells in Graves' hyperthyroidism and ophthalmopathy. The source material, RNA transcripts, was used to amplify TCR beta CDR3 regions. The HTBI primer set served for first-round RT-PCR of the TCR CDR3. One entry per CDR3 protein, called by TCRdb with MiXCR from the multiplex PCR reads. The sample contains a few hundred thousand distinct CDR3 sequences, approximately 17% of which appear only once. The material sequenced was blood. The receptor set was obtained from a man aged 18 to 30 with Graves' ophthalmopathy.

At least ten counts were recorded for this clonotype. The CDR3 loop reads CASSASGLQETQYF. CDR3 bases: TGCGCCAGCAGCGCCAGCGGACTGCAAGAGACCCAGTACTTC. The chain combines TRBV5-1 with TRBJ2-5; TRBD2 might be the D (5 bases). Deletions cut 4 bases from V and 2 bases from J, with 12 bases between. The CDR3 is made up of 14 amino acids. Germline CDR1 reads SGHRS; CDR2 reads YFSETQ.

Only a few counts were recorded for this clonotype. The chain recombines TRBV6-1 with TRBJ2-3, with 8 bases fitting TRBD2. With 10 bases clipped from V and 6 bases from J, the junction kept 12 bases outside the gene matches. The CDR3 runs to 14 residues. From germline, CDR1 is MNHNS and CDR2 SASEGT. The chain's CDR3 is CATRRTSLADTQYF. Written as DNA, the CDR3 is TGTGCCACCAGGAGGACTAGCCTGGCCGATACGCAGTATTTT.

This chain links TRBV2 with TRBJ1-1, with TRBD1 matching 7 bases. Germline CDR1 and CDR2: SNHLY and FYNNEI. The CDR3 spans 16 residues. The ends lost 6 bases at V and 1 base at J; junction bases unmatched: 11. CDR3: CASRPGTAASNTEAFF. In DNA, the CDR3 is TGTGCCAGCAGACCCGGGACAGCGGCCTCGAACACTGAAGCTTTCTTT.

The CDR3 DNA sequence: TGTGCCACCAGCCTCTACAATGAGCAGTTCTTC. This gives the protein CATSLYNEQFF. The rearrangement uses TRBV24-1 and TRBJ2-1; D gene uncertain. From germline, CDR1 is KGHDR and CDR2 SFDVKD. Trimming left V 7 bases short and J 3 bases short, with 3 bases between. The CDR3 has 11 residues.

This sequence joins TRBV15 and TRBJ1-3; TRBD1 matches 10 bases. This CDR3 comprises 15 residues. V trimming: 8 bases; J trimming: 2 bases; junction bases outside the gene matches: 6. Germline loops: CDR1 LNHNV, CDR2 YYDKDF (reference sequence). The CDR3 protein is CATRDRGFAGNTIYF. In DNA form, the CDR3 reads TGTGCCACCCGGGACAGGGGATTTGCTGGAAACACCATATATTTT.

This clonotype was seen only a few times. The CDR3 coding sequence is TGTGCCAGCATCACACAGGGGGCCCCGCACCGGGCTTTCTTT. Its translation is CASITQGAPHRAFF. The chain has TRBV6-1 and TRBJ1-1; 9 bases agree with TRBD1. The junction had 14 bases not matched to a gene; V was cut back by 7 bases and J by 11 bases. In germline, CDR1 is MNHNS, CDR2 SASEGT. The CDR3 has 14 amino acids.

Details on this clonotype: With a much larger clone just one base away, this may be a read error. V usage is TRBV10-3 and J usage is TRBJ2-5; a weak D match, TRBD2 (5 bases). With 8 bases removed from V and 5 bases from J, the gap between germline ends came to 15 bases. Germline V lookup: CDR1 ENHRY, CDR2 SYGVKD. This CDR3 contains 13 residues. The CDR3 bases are TGTGCCATCGTTTCGGTCCCGGGGGAGACCCAGTACTTC. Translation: CAIVSVPGETQYF.

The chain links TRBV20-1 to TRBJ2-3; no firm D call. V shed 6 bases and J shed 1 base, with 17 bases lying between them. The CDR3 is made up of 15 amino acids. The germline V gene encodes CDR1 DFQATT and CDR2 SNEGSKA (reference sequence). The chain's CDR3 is CSAPGSPVGTDTQYF. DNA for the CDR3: TGCAGTGCCCCAGGAAGCCCAGTCGGCACAGATACGCAGTATTTT.

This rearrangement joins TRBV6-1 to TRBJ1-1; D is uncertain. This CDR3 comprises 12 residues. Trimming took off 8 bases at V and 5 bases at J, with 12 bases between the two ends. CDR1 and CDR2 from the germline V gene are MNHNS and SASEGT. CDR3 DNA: TGTGCCAGCCGAGGGCCAAGTACTGAAGCTTTCTTT. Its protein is CASRGPSTEAFF.

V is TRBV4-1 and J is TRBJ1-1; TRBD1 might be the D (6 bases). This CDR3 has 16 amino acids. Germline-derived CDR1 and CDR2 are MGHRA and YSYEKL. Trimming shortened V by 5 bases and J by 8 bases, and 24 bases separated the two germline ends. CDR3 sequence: CASSTGMTFLAREAFF. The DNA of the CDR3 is TGCGCCAGCAGCACAGGGATGACATTTCTAGCTCGGGAAGCTTTCTTT.

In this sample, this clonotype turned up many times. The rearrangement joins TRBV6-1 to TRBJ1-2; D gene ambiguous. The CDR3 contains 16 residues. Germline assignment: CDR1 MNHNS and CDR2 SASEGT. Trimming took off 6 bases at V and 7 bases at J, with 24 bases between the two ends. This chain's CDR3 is CASRPTDRSGVGGYTF. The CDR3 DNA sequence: TGTGCCAGCAGACCCACGGACCGCTCAGGAGTGGGTGGCTACACCTTC.

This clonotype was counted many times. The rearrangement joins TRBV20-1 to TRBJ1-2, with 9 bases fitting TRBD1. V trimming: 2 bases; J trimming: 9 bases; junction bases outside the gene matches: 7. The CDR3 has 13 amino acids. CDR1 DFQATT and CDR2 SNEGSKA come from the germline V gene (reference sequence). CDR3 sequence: CSARNTGGESYTF. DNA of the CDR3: TGCAGTGCTAGAAATACAGGGGGCGAGAGCTACACCTTC.

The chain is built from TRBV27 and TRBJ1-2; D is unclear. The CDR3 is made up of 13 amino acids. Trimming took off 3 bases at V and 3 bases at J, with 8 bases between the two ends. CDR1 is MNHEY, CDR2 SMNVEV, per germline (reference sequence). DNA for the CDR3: TGTGCCAGCAGTTTGGGAGGGCACTATGGCTACACCTTC. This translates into CASSLGGHYGYTF.

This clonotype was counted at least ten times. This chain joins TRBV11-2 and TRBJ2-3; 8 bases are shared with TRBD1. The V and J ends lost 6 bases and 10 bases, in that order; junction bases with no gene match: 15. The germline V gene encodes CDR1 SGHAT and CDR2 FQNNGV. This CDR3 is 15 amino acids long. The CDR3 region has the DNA TGTGCCAGCAGTCCACTAAAGGACAGGGATCCCCCGCAGTATTTT. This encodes CASSPLKDRDPPQYF. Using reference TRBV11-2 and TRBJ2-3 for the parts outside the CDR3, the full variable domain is EAGVAQSPRYKIIEKRQSVAFWCNPISGHATLYWYQQILGQGPKLLIQFQNNGVVDDSQLPKDRFSAERLKGVDSTLKIQPAKLEDSAVYLCASSPLKDRDPPQYFGPGTRLTVL.

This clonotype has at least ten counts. CDR3 loop: CASSPIPRAGYTF. The CDR3 DNA follows: TGTGCCAGCAGCCCAATCCCGAGGGCCGGCTACACCTTC. The chain couples TRBV11-2 to TRBJ1-2; D is unclear. Germline CDR1 and CDR2: SGHAT and FQNNGV. There are 13 residues in the CDR3. V was shortened by 5 bases and J by 8 bases, with 15 bases between the two germline ends.

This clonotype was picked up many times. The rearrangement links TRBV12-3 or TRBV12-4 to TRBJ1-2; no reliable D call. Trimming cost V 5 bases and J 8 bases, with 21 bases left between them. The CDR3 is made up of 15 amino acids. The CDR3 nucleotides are TGTGCCAGCAGTCCGTCCCGGGTAGCCCTATGGGGCTACACCTTC. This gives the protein CASSPSRVALWGYTF.

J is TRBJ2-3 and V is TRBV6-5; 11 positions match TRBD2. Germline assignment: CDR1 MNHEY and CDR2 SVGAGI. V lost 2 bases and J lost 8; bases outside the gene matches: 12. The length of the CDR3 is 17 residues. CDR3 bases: TGTGCCAGCAGTTACGAGGGTAGCGGGGGGGATTTTGGTACGCAGTATTTT. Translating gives CASSYEGSGGDFGTQYF.

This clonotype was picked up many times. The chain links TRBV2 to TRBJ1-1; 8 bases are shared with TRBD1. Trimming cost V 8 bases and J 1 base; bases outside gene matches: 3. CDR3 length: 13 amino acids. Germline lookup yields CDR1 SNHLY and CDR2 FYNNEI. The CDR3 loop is CASGQGWNTEAFF. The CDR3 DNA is TGTGCCAGCGGACAGGGTTGGAACACTGAAGCTTTCTTT.

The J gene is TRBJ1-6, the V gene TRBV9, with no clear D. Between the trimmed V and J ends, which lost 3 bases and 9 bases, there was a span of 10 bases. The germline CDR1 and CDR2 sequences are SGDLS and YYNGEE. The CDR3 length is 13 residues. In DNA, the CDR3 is TGTGCCAGCAGCGACGCGGTGAGTTCACCCCTCCACTTT. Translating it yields CASSDAVSSPLHF.

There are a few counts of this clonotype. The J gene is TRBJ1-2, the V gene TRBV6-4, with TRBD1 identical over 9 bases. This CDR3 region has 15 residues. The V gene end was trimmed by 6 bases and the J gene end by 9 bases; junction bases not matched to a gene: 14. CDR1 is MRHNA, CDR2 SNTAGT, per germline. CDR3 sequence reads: CASSQSGTGSGSYTF. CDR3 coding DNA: TGTGCCAGCAGCCAGTCCGGGACAGGGTCTGGGAGCTACACCTTC.